This T cell receptor beta chain emerged from a study of vaccination and CD4 T cells after COVID-19. Germline assignment: CDR1 SGHNT and CDR2 YYREEE (reference sequence). After removal of 7 bases from V and 2 bases from J, the junction contained 15 bases not matched to a gene. CDR3 length equals 17 residues. The Oncomine TCR Beta short-read assay was applied to DNA of cultured CD4+ T cells. TCRdb reprocessed the PCR reads with MiXCR, giving one entry per CDR3 protein. The sample records tens of thousands of distinct CDR3 sequences, approximately 40% being singletons. This clonotype has a handful of counts. Its target is not known. The time point here: late sampling 161 to 241 days after vaccination in a few convalescent patients. Indicated treatment: approximately nine-day PBMC culture with coronavirus spike peptide pools or control peptides (ViraFEST assay). These CD4+ T cells came from approximately ten-day cultures by negative selection.

The source of this sequence is a human donor who had recovered from COVID-19. The V gene is TRBV5-4, the J gene TRBJ2-5; 9 bases are shared with TRBD1. Source: CD4+ T cells from blood, cultured in vitro, taken about 7 months after SARS-CoV-2 vaccination. The CDR3 bases are TGTGCCAGCTACTCCCTAGGACAGGGGATAGGGCAAGAGACCCAGTACTTC. It encodes CASYSLGQGIGQETQYF. The complete variable domain, with remaining parts taken from reference TRBV5-4 and TRBJ2-5, reads ETGVTQSPTHLIKTRGQQVTLRCSSQSGHNTVSWYQQALGQGPQFIFQYYREEENGRGNFPPRFSGLQFPNYSSELNVNALELDDSALYLCASYSLGQGIGQETQYFGPGTRLLVL.